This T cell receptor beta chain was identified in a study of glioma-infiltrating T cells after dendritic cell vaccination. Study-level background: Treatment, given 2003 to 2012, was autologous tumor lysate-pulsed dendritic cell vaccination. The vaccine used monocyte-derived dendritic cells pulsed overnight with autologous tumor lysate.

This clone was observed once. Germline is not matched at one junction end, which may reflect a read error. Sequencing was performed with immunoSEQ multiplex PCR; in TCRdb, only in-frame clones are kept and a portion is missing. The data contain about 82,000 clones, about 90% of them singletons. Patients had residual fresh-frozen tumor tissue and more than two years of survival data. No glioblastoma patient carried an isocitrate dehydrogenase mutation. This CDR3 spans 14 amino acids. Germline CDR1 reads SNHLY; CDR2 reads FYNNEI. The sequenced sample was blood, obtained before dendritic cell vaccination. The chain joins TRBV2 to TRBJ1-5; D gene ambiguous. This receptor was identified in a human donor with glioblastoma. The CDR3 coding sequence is TGTGCCAGCAGGGAAGGAGGTGTTAACCAGCCCCAGCATTTT. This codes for CASREGGVNQPQHF. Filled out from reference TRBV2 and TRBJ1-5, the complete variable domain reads EPEVTQTPSHQVTQMGQEVILRCVPISNHLYFYWYRQILGQKVEFLVSFYNNEISEKSEIFDDQFSVERPDGSNFTLKIRSTKLEDSAMYFCASREGGVNQPQHFGDGTRLSIL.